This T cell receptor (beta chain) was recorded in a study of cytomegalovirus exposure and HLA in healthy donors. General observations from the study: In a later analysis, TCR beta V- and J-gene trimming showed a link to a missense DCLRE1C variant. What was likely a sequencing artifact was a cluster of highly shared sequence variants.

The donors comprised healthy bone marrow donors. As concerns this clone: Antigen specificity is unknown.

Primers: 60 Vbeta forward and 13 Jbeta reverse. Sequencing was performed with immunoSEQ multiplex PCR; in TCRdb, only in-frame clones are kept and a portion is missing. The sample has 100,000 to 120,000 clones, around 83% seen once. The CDR3 is 16 amino acids. V lost 3 bases and J lost 0; bases outside the gene matches: 6. Germline loops: CDR1 MNHEY, CDR2 SVGAGI. The origin of this receptor is a woman in her sixties in good health and CMV-seropositive. Sequencing input: PBMCs. V is TRBV6-5 and J is TRBJ2-7; the match to TRBD1 covers 9 bases. CDR3 DNA sequence: TGTGCCAGCAGTTATGGGACAGGGTCTCCCTCCTACGAGCAGTACTTC. Its protein product is CASSYGTGSPSYEQYF.